This T cell receptor beta chain comes out of a study of blood T cell repertoires in COVID-19 (dated by TCRdb to about 2020). Study-wide context: Samples covering the acute and convalescent phases of COVID-19 were provided by collaborators in the United States, Italy and Spain. The material from the prospective study consisted of cDNA or gDNA derived from T cells, B-cell-depleted T cells, or PBMCs. Subjects who had been exposed to COVID-19, were actively infected with it, or had recovered from it provided the deeply sampled blood TCRbeta repertoires that made up the dataset. A freely available public database, intended as a resource for researchers studying the immune response to SARS-CoV-2, is where the repertoires were released. The samples were drawn from the first 160 participants of the ongoing ImmuneRACE study and from more than 1,000 subjects provided by 6 global collaborators. A de-identified subject ID, COVID-19 status, age in years and sex were almost always included in the sample metadata. HLA class I and class II types, where available, came from metadata supplied by the sample provider rather than from assay-based typing. Findings and caveats that apply to the study as a whole: How much clinical and demographic metadata was included differed by source and by participant, and the metadata was provided uncurated.

Enrolling through a virtual design, the prospective study's participants ranged in age from roughly 18 to 89 years and lived across more than 20 United States geographic areas. Cohort assignment in the prospective study relied on participant-reported clinical history from a screening survey and a study questionnaire. Recovered participants in ImmuneRACE Cohort 3 were defined by two consecutive negative NP/OP PCR tests, clearance by a healthcare professional, or resolution of symptoms. Each participant in the prospective study had whole blood, serum and a nasopharyngeal or oropharyngeal swab collected by mobile phlebotomists. Participants in the prospective study had the option to provide additional blood draws and questionnaires over a roughly two-month period. Before DNA extraction, blood samples from the prospective study were shipped at room temperature or frozen. TCRbeta CDR3 regions were amplified from genomic DNA using the immunoSEQ Assay, a bias-controlled multiplex PCR. In the paper's pipeline: Within the assay, amplification of reference gene primers was used to estimate how many nucleated cells each sample contained. To quantify the absolute abundance of each unique TCRbeta CDR3 rearrangement, sequence reads were collapsed and filtered. For each sample, productive Simpson clonality was calculated as the square root of Simpson's diversity index across productive rearrangements. Not all clones reach the TCRdb copy of this immuneACCESS table, which keeps in-frame sequences only. Checked studies attribute under half of the gap to unresolved V genes and leave the rest unexplained. That table furnishes V, J and clone size, whereas the DNA furnished D and trimming. The table for this sample lists about 180,000 clones; approximately 85% of them were counted only once. The top ten hold over 7% of the sample.

The CDR3 goes from the cysteine to the phenylalanine over 13 residues. Only CDR3 DNA is held: 39 bases, read in frame from base 1. The junction shows trimming of 3 bases on V and 2 bases on J, plus 8 bases between the germline ends. The germline V gene provides CDR1 LGHNT and CDR2 FRNRAP. About this clone itself: No antigen is known for it. No base qualities exist here, and no much larger clone lies one base off it.

Recombination connected TRBV12-5 to TRBJ2-7; D gene: possibly TRBD1, on 6 matching bases. The TCR comes from a woman under 40 who had recovered from COVID-19. Material for sequencing was PBMCs or T cells enriched from blood (not recorded which). DNA sequence: TGTGCTAGTGGTTTCGAGGGGGCCTACGAGCAGTACTTC. The resulting protein is CASGFEGAYEQYF.